What follows are 25 T cell receptor beta chains derived from one specimen sequenced in a study of cytomegalovirus exposure and HLA in healthy donors. PCR amplification relied on 60 Vbeta primers (plus 13 Jbeta primers). Assay used: immunoSEQ multiplex PCR; TCRdb lists only in-frame clones, some missing. The specimen's table records about 34,000 clones. Sequencing was done on a sample of PBMCs. These receptors were obtained from a human donor in good health.

The J gene is TRBJ2-1, the V gene TRBV9; TRBD2 matches 12 bases. Trimming removed 2 bases from V and 5 bases from J; junction bases left unmatched: 2. The germline V gene has CDR1 SGDLS and CDR2 YYNGEE. CDR3 size: 15 residues. CDR3 region: CASSVLAGGHNEQFF. As DNA, the CDR3 is TGTGCCAGCAGCGTTCTAGCGGGGGGGCACAATGAGCAGTTCTTC.

V and J are TRBV5-4 and TRBJ1-4; TRBD1 matches at 8 bases. The V and J ends lost 3 bases and 4 bases, in that order; junction bases with no gene match: 5. This CDR3 spans 15 amino acids. Per the germline V gene, CDR1 is SGHNT and CDR2 is YYREEE (reference sequence). The CDR3 DNA sequence: TGTGCCAGCAGCTCAAACAGGGGGATTAATGAAAAACTGTTTTTT. Translated, it gives CASSSNRGINEKLFF.

The chain recombines TRBV2 with TRBJ2-3; weak D call: TRBD2 (5 bases). Germline-derived CDR1 and CDR2 are SNHLY and FYNNEI. V shed 4 bases and J shed 1 base, with 12 bases lying between them. The CDR3 consists of 15 residues. The CDR3 loop is CASSARGGGTDTQYF. The CDR3 DNA reads as TGTGCCAGCAGTGCGCGAGGAGGTGGCACAGATACGCAGTATTTT.

This chain connects TRBV7-6 to TRBJ1-5; 11 bases agree with TRBD1. CDR1 is SGHVS, CDR2 FNYEAQ, per germline. The trim removed 5 bases at V and 7 bases at J, leaving 13 bases unmatched. The CDR3 covers 17 residues. The CDR3 loop is CASSPNPLGQGAQPQHF. The CDR3 DNA is TGTGCCAGCAGCCCTAACCCACTCGGACAGGGGGCCCAGCCCCAGCATTTT.

The CDR3 protein is CASSNRGLAGHETQYF. Written as DNA, the CDR3 is TGTGCCAGCAGCAACAGGGGACTAGCGGGGCACGAGACCCAGTACTTC. This chain joins TRBV5-4 and TRBJ2-5, with 13 bases fitting TRBD2. The CDR3 sequence is 16 residues long. CDR1 and CDR2 from the germline V gene are SGHNT and YYREEE (reference sequence). Unmatched junction bases numbered 8, after V lost 4 bases and J lost 5 bases.

The chain recombines TRBV11-1 with TRBJ2-1; the match to TRBD2 covers 10 bases. V dropped 3 bases and J dropped 4; count of bases not matched to a gene: 3. Germline V CDR1 and CDR2: SGHAT, FQDESV (reference sequence). This CDR3 is 15 amino acids long. As DNA, the CDR3 is TGTGCCAGCAGCTTCGAGCGGGGGGGGTACAATGAGCAGTTCTTC. Translated, it gives CASSFERGGYNEQFF.

This chain connects TRBV30 to TRBJ1-4, with D possibly matching TRBD1 (5 bases). CDR1 is GTSNPN and CDR2 is SVGIG in the germline V gene (reference sequence). The CDR3 totals 14 residues. Trimming took 1 base from V and 0 from J, leaving 6 bases between them. The CDR3 region is CAWSETATNEKLFF. For the CDR3, the DNA is TGTGCCTGGAGTGAGACAGCAACTAATGAAAAACTGTTTTTT.

This chain links TRBV7-3 with TRBJ1-1, with TRBD1 as a possible D gene (6 bases). This CDR3 has 15 residues. Germline V gene lookup returns CDR1 SGHTA and CDR2 FQGTGA. V lost 5 bases and J 1 base, leaving 14 bases between the germline ends. The CDR3 reads CASSRGGTSNTEAFF. DNA for the CDR3: TGTGCCAGCAGCCGGGGGGGCACGTCGAACACTGAAGCTTTCTTT.

The rearrangement joins TRBV18 to TRBJ1-1; the D is unclear. In germline, CDR1 is KGHSH, CDR2 LQKENI. The V gene lost 0 bases and the J gene lost 4 bases, with 12 bases spanning the gap. CDR3 length: 15 residues. The chain's CDR3 is CASSPPSARGTEAFF. The CDR3 DNA reads TGTGCCAGCTCACCACCCTCAGCTCGAGGCACTGAAGCTTTCTTT.

The chain couples TRBV18 to TRBJ2-7; D perhaps matches TRBD1 (5 bases). The V and J ends lost 4 bases and 0 bases respectively, with 13 bases between them. The germline gives CDR1 KGHSH, CDR2 LQKENI. The CDR3 covers 15 residues. The CDR3 sequence: CASSQSDRNSYEQYF. In DNA form, the CDR3 reads TGTGCCAGCTCACAGTCCGACAGAAACTCCTACGAGCAGTACTTC.

The J gene is TRBJ1-1, the V gene TRBV18; D might be TRBD1 (5 bases). This CDR3 has 14 residues. Germline V gene data show CDR1 as KGHSH and CDR2 as LQKENI. V shed 0 bases and J shed 3 bases, with 8 bases lying between them. CDR3 amino acids: CASSPPSGYTEAFF. DNA of the CDR3: TGTGCCAGCTCACCACCATCAGGGTACACTGAAGCTTTCTTT.

This sequence joins TRBV30 and TRBJ2-7, with D possibly TRBD2 on 7 matching bases. Between the trimmed V and J ends, which lost 4 bases and 2 bases, there was a span of 12 bases. Germline CDR1 reads GTSNPN; CDR2 reads SVGIG (reference sequence). This CDR3 has 13 amino acids. DNA of the CDR3: TGTGCCTGGAAGGGGGGGTCTGCCTACGAGCAGTACTTC. Translation gives CAWKGGSAYEQYF. Looking up the rest from reference TRBV30 and TRBJ2-7 gives the full variable domain: SQTIHQWPATLVQPVGSPLSLECTVEGTSNPNLYWYRQAAGRGLQLLFYSVGIGQISSEVPQNLSASRPQDRQFILSSKKLLLSDSGFYLCAWKGGSAYEQYFGPGTRLTVT.

V is TRBV7-8 and J is TRBJ1-1; D gene ambiguous. CDR3 length: 12 amino acids. V lost 3 bases, J lost 10 bases, and 12 bases lay in between. Germline-derived CDR1 and CDR2 are SGHVS and FQNEAQ. The CDR3 is CASSLTSNSAFF. CDR3 in DNA: TGTGCCAGCAGCTTGACATCCAACTCAGCTTTCTTT.

This chain uses TRBV29-1 with TRBJ2-3; no clear D. The CDR3 loop spans 13 amino acids. V lost 5 bases, J lost 0 bases, and 9 bases lay in between. Germline V gene sequence: CDR1 SQVTM, CDR2 ANQGSEA. The CDR3 coding sequence is TGCAGCGTTTCGACATATAGCACAGATACGCAGTATTTT. It codes for CSVSTYSTDTQYF.

The CDR3 loop reads CASLTGTYEQYF. CDR3 nucleotide sequence: TGTGCCTCTCTGACTGGAACCTACGAGCAGTACTTC. The chain carries TRBV30 and TRBJ2-5; unclear D gene. The closer fit of TRBJ2-7 to the DNA end suggests the J call may be wrong. Germline CDR1 is GTSNPN and CDR2 is SVGIG (reference sequence). This CDR3 is built from 12 residues.

The CDR3 reads CASSLSRDRGGYTF. Here the CDR3 DNA reads TGTGCCAGCAGCTTAAGTAGGGACAGGGGGGGCTACACCTTC. This sequence joins TRBV7-8 and TRBJ1-2; 11 bases match TRBD1. The length of the CDR3 is 14 residues. Germline V lookup: CDR1 SGHVS, CDR2 FQNEAQ. V lost 2 bases, J lost 8 bases, and 4 bases stayed unmatched.

This CDR3 is CASSFLDTGIGWNEQFF. In DNA form, the CDR3 reads TGTGCCAGCAGCTTCCTCGATACAGGGATAGGTTGGAATGAGCAGTTCTTC. This chain uses TRBV5-6 with TRBJ2-1; a possible D gene is TRBD1 (6 bases). This CDR3 comprises 17 residues. The V gene's germline CDR1 is SGHDT and CDR2 YYEEEE. Trimming left V 2 bases short and J 7 bases short, with 22 bases between.

The rearrangement links TRBV7-6 to TRBJ2-3, with 10 nucleotides matching TRBD2. This CDR3 region has 15 residues. V was pared by 3 bases and J by 2 bases, with 2 bases of the junction left unmatched. Germline V gene lookup returns CDR1 SGHVS and CDR2 FNYEAQ. The CDR3 nucleotides read TGTGCCAGCAGCTTCCTAGCGGGGGTCACAGATACGCAGTATTTT. It specifies CASSFLAGVTDTQYF.

V gene TRBV5-4 combines with J gene TRBJ1-1, with D tentatively TRBD1 (6 bases). The CDR3 is made up of 15 amino acids. Looked up from germline, CDR1 is SGHNT and CDR2 is YYREEE (reference sequence). V lost 0 bases and J lost 1, with 10 bases in between. The CDR3 nucleotides read TGTGCCAGCAGCTTGGATCAGGGGACGAACACTGAAGCTTTCTTT. Its protein product is CASSLDQGTNTEAFF.

This CDR3 is CASKPGLAGGTDNEQFF. As DNA, the CDR3 is TGCGCCAGCAAACCGGGACTAGCGGGGGGAACCGACAATGAGCAGTTCTTC. The chain combines TRBV5-1 with TRBJ2-1; 15 positions agree with TRBD2. After removal of 6 bases from V and 5 bases from J, the junction contained 9 bases not matched to a gene. The CDR3 runs to 17 residues. The germline gives CDR1 SGHRS, CDR2 YFSETQ.

Concerning this clone itself: Other nucleotide sequences in the sample specify the same CDR3. The chain uses TRBV6-6 and TRBJ1-2, with a tentative D call TRBD1 (5 bases). The CDR3 totals 13 residues. The V end lost 4 bases, the J end lost 2 bases, and 8 bases lay between the germline ends. Germline V CDR1 and CDR2: MNHNY, SVGAGI (reference sequence). In DNA form, the CDR3 reads TGTGCCAGCAGTTTGGACAAAAACTATGGCTACACCTTC. This codes for CASSLDKNYGYTF.

The V call is TRBV27, the J call TRBJ1-1; maybe TRBD1 (6 bases). The germline V gene has CDR1 MNHEY and CDR2 SMNVEV (reference sequence). V was clipped by 5 bases and J by 4 bases, with 11 bases between them. The CDR3 has 13 amino acids. The CDR3 reads CASSLGGATEAFF. The CDR3 bases are TGTGCCAGCAGTCTAGGGGGAGCCACTGAAGCTTTCTTT.

This sequence joins TRBV27 and TRBJ2-5; a weak D match, TRBD1 (5 bases). V dropped 5 bases and J dropped 5 bases, with 18 bases sitting between them. The CDR3 sequence is 15 residues long. CDR1 is MNHEY and CDR2 is SMNVEV in the germline V gene (reference sequence). Written as DNA, the CDR3 is TGTGCCAGCAGTAGACGTTGGGGCCCCGCGGAGACCCAGTACTTC. It yields the protein CASSRRWGPAETQYF.

V is TRBV29-1 and J is TRBJ1-4, with D perhaps TRBD1 (6 bases). From germline, CDR1 is SQVTM and CDR2 ANQGSEA. The V gene lost 5 bases and the J gene lost 1 base, with 11 bases spanning the gap. CDR3 length equals 14 residues. CDR3 in amino acids: CSVSGVVTNEKLFF. DNA for the CDR3: TGCAGCGTTTCAGGGGTGGTAACTAATGAAAAACTGTTTTTT.

The chain has TRBV18 and TRBJ1-5; D is possibly TRBD1 (6 bases). Germline V gene data show CDR1 as KGHSH and CDR2 as LQKENI. V was cut by 4 bases and J by 6 bases, with 10 bases left in between. The CDR3 is 13 residues long. The CDR3 DNA is TGTGCCAGCTCACAGGGGGTGGCTCAGCCCCAGCATTTT. Amino acid sequence: CASSQGVAQPQHF.